This is a list of T cell receptor beta chains from one sample in a study of T cell repertoires in ileal Crohn's disease. The repertoire was sequenced with immunoSEQ multiplex PCR; TCRdb's copy has only in-frame clones and lacks some. The sample holds fewer than 9,500 clones, around 74% seen once. Input material: ileal tissue. Source of these receptors: an adult with Crohn's disease. The CDR3 runs from the conserved cysteine through the conserved F or W. Each record gives: D gene, J gene, clone size, V gene, CDR3 DNA, CDR3 protein. A D gene is named only where the DNA matches it firmly. Some rows have no size entry. The others give once, few or many, or a class for an expanded clone.

TRBD2,TRBJ2-3,few,TRBV4-2,TGTGCCAGCAGCCAAGATCGCGGGGGTAGCACAGATACGCAGTATTTT,CASSQDRGGSTDTQYF
-,TRBJ1-4,-,TRBV28,TGTGCCAGCAGTTTGCAGACAGATGAAAAACTGTTTTTT,CASSLQTDEKLFF
TRBD2,TRBJ2-1,-,TRBV9,TGTGCCAGCAGCGGATTAGCGGGGGCAAATGAGCAGTTCTTC,CASSGLAGANEQFF
TRBD1,TRBJ1-2,-,TRBV7-8,TGTGCCAGCAGCTTAACATCCGGGACAGGCGGGAAAGGCTACACCTTC,CASSLTSGTGGKGYTF
-,TRBJ1-1,-,TRBV18,TGTGCCAGCTCACCAACACGGAACACTGAAGCTTTCTTT,CASSPTRNTEAFF
-,TRBJ1-1,-,TRBV6-1,TGTGCCAGCAGGGAGGACAGTATCAACACTGAAGCTTTCTTT,CASREDSINTEAFF
-,TRBJ1-2,once,TRBV19,TGTGCCAGTAGTATTCATGAGGGTGATGGCTACACCTTC,CASSIHEGDGYTF
-,TRBJ1-2,-,TRBV28,TGTGCCAGCAGTTTTACCGGGGAGGGCCGAAGAGGGGATGGCTACACCTTC,CASSFTGEGRRGDGYTF
TRBD2,TRBJ2-7,-,TRBV11-2,TGTGCCAGCAGCTTGGGGACTAGCAGCCTCAGCCTTTACGAGCAGTACTTC,CASSLGTSSLSLYEQYF
TRBD1,TRBJ1-6,once,TRBV30,TGTGCCTGGAGGCCAGGGGGCTCCTATAATTCACCCCTCCACTTT,CAWRPGGSYNSPLHF
TRBD1,TRBJ2-7,-,TRBV18,TGTGCCAGCTCACCTAACAGGGGGGACGAGCAGTACTTC,CASSPNRGDEQYF
-,TRBJ1-2,-,TRBV10-3,TGTGCCATTAAGGCGCAGGATTCGGGCTACACCTTC,CAIKAQDSGYTF
TRBD1,TRBJ1-1,-,TRBV10-3,TGTGCCATCAGGACAATACAGGGGGAGTCGGGTGAAGCTTTCTTT,CAIRTIQGESGEAFF
-,TRBJ2-3,-,TRBV7-9,TGTGCCAGCAGCTTGGACTCTAATACAGATACGCAGTATTTT,CASSLDSNTDTQYF
-,TRBJ2-3,-,TRBV5-1,TGCGCCAGCAGCTTAGGCGACAATTTGCAGTATTTT,CASSLGDNLQYF
-,TRBJ1-4,-,TRBV2,TGTGCCAGCAAATTCGGTCCGGGACTGGTTGAAAAACTGTTTTTT,CASKFGPGLVEKLFF
-,TRBJ1-1,-,TRBV7-9,TGTGCCAGCAGCTTAGGCCCCTACCGACAGGACACTGAAGCTTTCTTT,CASSLGPYRQDTEAFF
TRBD1,TRBJ1-1,-,TRBV19,TGTGCCAGTAGTATGGGGGCGGACAGGGGGAAGAACACTGAAGCTTTCTTT,CASSMGADRGKNTEAFF
-,TRBJ2-2,large,TRBV7-9,TGTGCCAGCAGCTTAAGTTTAGGACACGTCGCCGGGGAGCTGTTTTTT,CASSLSLGHVAGELFF
-,TRBJ1-2,-,TRBV7-9,TGTGCCAGCAGCGGAGGGCGGCATCATGGCTACACCTTC,CASSGGRHHGYTF
-,TRBJ2-5,few,TRBV19,TGTGCCAGTAGTACTCCGGCTGGGGGCGGGGAGACCCAGTACTTC,CASSTPAGGGETQYF
TRBD1,TRBJ1-5,-,TRBV27,TGTGCCAAGAGGGTGACAGGGGTTTCATGTGGCAATCAGCCCCAGCATTTT,CAKRVTGVSCGNQPQHF
-,TRBJ1-2,-,TRBV4-2,TGTGCCAGCAGCCAAAGTGGAGGCGGATTCTACTATGGCTACACCTTC,CASSQSGGGFYYGYTF
TRBD1,TRBJ2-7,-,TRBV5-4,TGTGCCAGCAGCTTGGACAGGGGTAAACGCTACGAGCAGTACTTC,CASSLDRGKRYEQYF
-,TRBJ2-3,-,TRBV5-4,TGTGCCAGCAGCTCTCCGTCGGGACTTACCACAGATACGCAGTATTTT,CASSSPSGLTTDTQYF
-,TRBJ2-1,few,TRBV18,TGTGCCAGCTCACAGAGCCGAGCAATTGAGCAGTTCTTC,CASSQSRAIEQFF
-,TRBJ2-7,-,TRBV15,TGTGCCACCAGCATGGGCGGGATGAGCGGTAGGGAGCAGTACTTC,CATSMGGMSGREQYF
-,TRBJ2-2,-,TRBV5-1,TGCGCCAGCAGCTTGAGATCGGGGGGCACCACCGGGGAGCTGTTTTTT,CASSLRSGGTTGELFF
TRBD2,TRBJ2-1,-,TRBV15,TGTGCCACCAGCAGGGGGGGGGATTACAATGAGCAGTTCTTC,CATSRGGDYNEQFF
-,TRBJ2-7,few,TRBV5-6,TGTGCCAGCAGCTTGCGAGGGATCGAGCAGTACTTC,CASSLRGIEQYF
TRBD1,TRBJ1-4,-,TRBV30,TGTGCCTGGAGTGGCTACAGGGGTGGAGAAAAACTGTTTTTT,CAWSGYRGGEKLFF
TRBD1,TRBJ2-5,-,TRBV25-1,TGTGCCAGCAGTGAAGCCCTTATGACAGGGCAAGAGACCCAGTACTTC,CASSEALMTGQETQYF
TRBD2,TRBJ2-7,-,TRBV19,TGTGCCAGTAGTGTCCTAGCGGGCTCCTACGAGCAGTACTTC,CASSVLAGSYEQYF
-,TRBJ2-7,-,TRBV6-5,TGTGCCAGCAGTAGTTCACGCGCCTACGAGCAGTACTTC,CASSSSRAYEQYF
-,TRBJ1-4,-,TRBV6-1,TGTGCCAGCAGTGAACGCGCAGGGAATGAAAAACTGTTTTTT,CASSERAGNEKLFF
TRBD1,TRBJ1-1,few,TRBV7-4,TGTGCCAGCAGCTCCCTTGTAGGACAGGGGGCGCCGTCTCAGGACACTGAAGCTTTCTTT,CASSSLVGQGAPSQDTEAFF
-,TRBJ2-7,-,TRBV29-1,TGCAGCGTTGTGTCATACCCAGTTCGGCAGTACTTC,CSVVSYPVRQYF
-,TRBJ2-2,-,TRBV6-1,TGTGCCAGCAGTCCGGGACACGGAGACACCGGGGAGCTGTTTTTT,CASSPGHGDTGELFF
TRBD1,TRBJ2-5,few,TRBV7-2,TGTGCCAGCAGCACCCGGGACAGGGGAGGGGAGACCCAGTACTTC,CASSTRDRGGETQYF